This entry concerns a single TCR beta chain. The data derive from a study of blood T cells in healthy people across ages. Combining a sample-barcoded 5' primer with a J-beta primer mix, a second PCR ran for roughly 6 to 12 cycles. Using its own MiXCR run on the 5' RACE reads, TCRdb lists one record per CDR3 protein. Counted here are some 640,000 distinct CDR3 sequences, around half occurring once; the ten biggest clones make up 30% to 40%. This CDR3 contains 15 residues. Germline V gene lookup returns CDR1 LGHNA and CDR2 YSLEER. V lost 0 bases, J lost 3 bases, and 9 bases lay in between. Sequenced input: blood. The chain uses TRBV4-3 and TRBJ2-1; TRBD1 is a possible D gene (6 bases). The receptor was derived from an older woman in good health. The CDR3 spells CASSQETGFYNEQFF. The CDR3 coding sequence is TGCGCCAGCAGCCAAGAGACAGGATTCTACAATGAGCAGTTCTTC.